What follows are 25 T cell receptor beta chains derived from one specimen sequenced in a study of blood T cell repertoires in COVID-19. Method: immunoSEQ multiplex PCR; TCRdb's copy keeps in-frame clones and lacks some. The sample comprises some 83,000 clones, under 90% of which are singletons, and roughly 40% rests with the top ten. Sequenced: peripheral blood. All receptors come from a man older than 75 with acute or convalescent COVID-19.

The gene calls are TRBV6-1 and TRBJ2-7; D is possibly TRBD2 (5 bases). V lost 3 bases and J lost 0, with 9 bases in between. Germline V gives CDR1 MNHNS, CDR2 SASEGT. This CDR3 has 14 residues. As DNA, the CDR3 is TGTGCCAGCAGTGATAGAGGGCTCTCCTACGAGCAGTACTTC. Translation gives CASSDRGLSYEQYF.

V and J are TRBV6-5 and TRBJ1-2; no firm D call. Germline V CDR1 and CDR2: MNHEY, SVGAGI. The CDR3 loop spans 13 amino acids. Trimming took 2 bases from V and 5 from J, leaving 9 bases between them. The CDR3 DNA is TGTGCCAGCAGTTACCGACGGACTTATGGCTACACCTTC. This encodes CASSYRRTYGYTF.

The rearrangement uses TRBV6-6 and TRBJ1-4, with a possible D match to TRBD1 (6 bases). The V gene lost 3 bases and the J gene lost 7 bases, with 15 bases spanning the gap. The CDR3 contains 15 residues. Germline values: CDR1 MNHNY, CDR2 SVGAGI (reference sequence). The CDR3 nucleotides read TGTGCCAGCAGTTATACAGGGCCTGGAGTTGAAAAACTGTTTTTT. It specifies CASSYTGPGVEKLFF.

CDR3 sequence: CASSHSQGGSYEQYF. CDR3 sequence (DNA): TGTGCCAGCAGTCACTCCCAGGGGGGCTCCTACGAGCAGTACTTC. The rearrangement links TRBV7-8 to TRBJ2-7; TRBD1 is a possible D gene (7 bases). The V end was cut by 6 bases, the J end by 0 bases, with 15 bases between. The CDR3 contains 15 residues. Germline values: CDR1 SGHVS, CDR2 FQNEAQ.

V usage is TRBV6-5 and J usage is TRBJ1-1; 9 bases are shared with TRBD1. CDR3 length equals 14 residues. V gave up 2 bases and J gave up 7 bases; unmatched junction bases: 5. The germline gives CDR1 MNHEY, CDR2 SVGAGI. The CDR3 sequence is CASSYLQGAGEAFF. CDR3 in DNA: TGTGCCAGCAGTTACCTACAGGGGGCGGGTGAAGCTTTCTTT.

The chain uses TRBV3-1 (or the pseudogene TRBV3-2) and TRBJ1-6; D is perhaps TRBD1 (5 bases). Trimming took off 0 bases at V and 6 bases at J, with 9 bases between the two ends. Germline values: CDR1 LGHDT, CDR2 YNNKEL (reference sequence). The CDR3 is made up of 15 amino acids. The CDR3 bases are TGTGCCAGCAGCCAAGATGCGGGACCTAATTCACCCCTCCACTTT. Its protein product is CASSQDAGPNSPLHF.

This rearrangement joins TRBV6-5 to TRBJ2-1, with D possibly matching TRBD1 (6 bases). V was cut by 8 bases and J by 2 bases, with 13 bases left in between. The CDR3 has 14 amino acids. Germline V CDR1 and CDR2: MNHEY, SVGAGI. The CDR3 spells CASGGTGPYNEQFF. CDR3 DNA sequence: TGTGCCAGCGGGGGCACAGGGCCCTACAATGAGCAGTTCTTC.

The V gene is TRBV19, the J gene TRBJ2-7; 9 nucleotides align to TRBD2. V dropped 5 bases and J dropped 1; count of bases not matched to a gene: 6. The CDR3 totals 15 residues. Germline-derived CDR1 and CDR2 are LNHDA and SQIVND (reference sequence). In DNA, the CDR3 is TGTGCCAGTAGTCTTGCTAGCGGGAATTCCTACGAGCAGTACTTC. Translating it yields CASSLASGNSYEQYF.

The CDR3 here is CASSPTGLAYEQYF. The CDR3 DNA sequence: TGTGCCAGCAGCCCGACAGGGCTGGCCTACGAGCAGTACTTC. The V gene is TRBV11-2, the J gene TRBJ2-7, with 7 bases fitting TRBD1. The V gene's germline CDR1 is SGHAT and CDR2 FQNNGV. The ends lost 5 bases at V and 2 bases at J; junction bases unmatched: 6. This CDR3 is built from 14 residues.

This clone was picked up one time. CDR3 DNA sequence: TGCGCCAGCAGCCAACCTCCCGACAGGGGTTCGGGCACTGAAGCTTTCTTT. Its protein product is CASSQPPDRGSGTEAFF. The chain links TRBV5-1 to TRBJ1-1, with TRBD1 identical over 8 bases. With 4 bases clipped from V and 4 bases from J, the junction kept 15 bases outside the gene matches. The CDR3 has 17 residues. Per the germline V gene, CDR1 is SGHRS and CDR2 is YFSETQ.

The rearrangement uses TRBV30 and TRBJ1-1; the D is unclear. V lost 0 bases, J lost 2 bases, and 10 bases lay in between. The germline V gene encodes CDR1 GTSNPN and CDR2 SVGIG (reference sequence). The CDR3 has 14 amino acids. The CDR3 region has the DNA TGTGCCTGGAGTGTTTACCGGGGTAACACTGAAGCTTTCTTT. Its protein product is CAWSVYRGNTEAFF.

This clone was seen more than once but under ten times. The rearrangement uses TRBV3-1 (or the pseudogene TRBV3-2) and TRBJ1-6, with 7 nucleotides matching TRBD1. Germline V gene lookup returns CDR1 LGHDT and CDR2 YNNKEL (reference sequence). Trimming cost V 4 bases and J 3 bases; bases outside gene matches: 3. The CDR3 length is 15 residues. The CDR3 spells CASSLGTVYNSPLHF. CDR3 DNA: TGTGCCAGCAGCCTTGGGACAGTCTATAATTCACCCCTCCACTTT.

The chain employs TRBV2 and TRBJ2-1; 13 bases are shared with TRBD2. V shed 8 bases, J shed 7 bases, and the junction held 5 bases outside the gene matches. CDR3 size: 14 residues. In germline, CDR1 is SNHLY, CDR2 FYNNEI. The CDR3 DNA reads as TGTGCCAGCGGGGGACTAGCGGGAATAAATGAGCAGTTCTTC. Translation gives CASGGLAGINEQFF.

The chain recombines TRBV7-9 with TRBJ2-5; no definite D call. The CDR3 totals 11 residues. V lost 5 bases, J lost 4 bases, and 5 bases lay in between. Germline V gene data show CDR1 as SEHNR and CDR2 as FQNEAQ (reference sequence). The DNA of the CDR3 is TGTGCCAGCAGCGTATTAGAGACCCAGTACTTC. Translation: CASSVLETQYF.

This clone came up once. The rearrangement joins TRBV6-5 to TRBJ1-5; 8 nucleotides agree with TRBD1. CDR3 size: 15 residues. V shed 6 bases and J 7 bases; nucleotides not matched to a gene: 11. Germline V gives CDR1 MNHEY, CDR2 SVGAGI. CDR3: CASRGGQEISQPQHF. The CDR3 DNA is TGTGCCAGCAGGGGGGGACAGGAAATTTCCCAGCCCCAGCATTTT.

The chain uses TRBV19 and TRBJ1-2, with 8 bases aligning to TRBD1. Germline V lookup: CDR1 LNHDA, CDR2 SQIVND (reference sequence). Trimming removed 4 bases from V and 4 bases from J; junction bases left unmatched: 11. This CDR3 is 16 amino acids long. In nucleotides, the CDR3 is TGTGCCAGTAGTAACCCCGTAGGGACAGGTACCTATGGCTACACCTTC. Encoded protein: CASSNPVGTGTYGYTF.

Notes on this clone: This specimen includes other DNA sequences encoding the same CDR3. The V gene is TRBV2, the J gene TRBJ1-5; D is unresolved. In germline, CDR1 is SNHLY, CDR2 FYNNEI. This CDR3 contains 14 residues. V was shortened by 1 base and J by 2 bases, with 6 bases between the two germline ends. CDR3 DNA sequence: TGTGCCAGCAGTGAAGGAACAGGCAATCAGCCCCAGCATTTT. As protein: CASSEGTGNQPQHF.

The CDR3 sequence is CASSLEGRGSTDTQYF. The CDR3 DNA is TGCGCCAGCAGCTTGGAGGGGAGGGGGAGCACAGATACGCAGTATTTT. The chain employs TRBV5-1 and TRBJ2-3, with a possible D match to TRBD2 (7 bases). Germline V gene lookup returns CDR1 SGHRS and CDR2 YFSETQ. V lost 0 bases, J lost 0 bases, and 11 bases lay in between. The CDR3 is 16 residues long.

The V call is TRBV7-6, the J call TRBJ2-5; 12 nucleotides align to TRBD1. CDR3 length equals 15 residues. V shed 3 bases and J 6 bases; nucleotides not matched to a gene: 5. Germline values: CDR1 SGHVS, CDR2 FNYEAQ. CDR3 nucleotide sequence: TGTGCCAGCAGCTTGGGACAGGGGGCTCTGAAGACCCAGTACTTC. Amino acids: CASSLGQGALKTQYF.

This clone was recorded a few times. This chain connects TRBV28 to TRBJ1-4; TRBD1 aligns across 9 bases. CDR1 is MDHEN and CDR2 is SYDVKM in the germline V gene. The CDR3 is 15 amino acids. The junction had 6 bases not matched to a gene; V was cut back by 5 bases and J by 5 bases. CDR3 in DNA: TGTGCCAGCAGTCCCCCCGGGACAGGGAATGAAAAACTGTTTTTT. Protein sequence: CASSPPGTGNEKLFF.

This rearrangement joins TRBV2 to TRBJ1-2; D is unresolved. The CDR3 has 13 amino acids. Germline V gives CDR1 SNHLY, CDR2 FYNNEI. Trimming took 3 bases from V and 4 from J, leaving 9 bases between them. The CDR3 nucleotides read TGTGCCAGCAGTGACGCGGCAGCCTATGGCTACACCTTC. It specifies CASSDAAAYGYTF. Full variable domain (rest looked up from reference TRBV2 and TRBJ1-2): EPEVTQTPSHQVTQMGQEVILRCVPISNHLYFYWYRQILGQKVEFLVSFYNNEISEKSEIFDDQFSVERPDGSNFTLKIRSTKLEDSAMYFCASSDAAAYGYTFGSGTRLTVV.

There are a few counts of this clone. The chain carries TRBV6-2 or TRBV6-3 and TRBJ1-5; no clear D gene. Trimming took off 6 bases at V and 3 bases at J, with 15 bases between the two ends. Germline V CDR1 and CDR2: MNHEY, SVGEGT. The CDR3 contains 15 residues. The CDR3 region is CASSQLNSPNQPQHF. The CDR3 DNA reads TGTGCCAGCAGCCAGCTCAACAGTCCCAATCAGCCCCAGCATTTT.

The chain recombines TRBV10-3 with TRBJ2-5, with no clear D. CDR3 length equals 14 residues. Germline assignment: CDR1 ENHRY and CDR2 SYGVKD. V dropped 0 bases and J dropped 5 bases, with 10 bases sitting between them. CDR3 bases: TGTGCCATCAGTGAGTCATCGGGTCCCGAGACCCAGTACTTC. Its translation: CAISESSGPETQYF.

The chain carries TRBV18 and TRBJ2-4, with a weak D call TRBD1 (7 bases). Germline V gene lookup returns CDR1 KGHSH and CDR2 LQKENI. Trimming took 2 bases from V and 6 from J, leaving 20 bases between them. The CDR3 is 17 residues long. The CDR3 DNA sequence: TGTGCCAGCTCACCAAGGCTATTGCCCCAGGGGGGAAACATTCAGTACTTC. Residues: CASSPRLLPQGGNIQYF.

CDR3 sequence (DNA): TGTGCCAGCAGCCGAAGACTAGCGGACTCCTACAATGAGCAGTTCTTC. As protein: CASSRRLADSYNEQFF. V and J are TRBV3-1 (or the pseudogene TRBV3-2) and TRBJ2-1; 9 bases fit TRBD2. The CDR3 consists of 16 residues. J gave up 0 bases and V 4 bases, and 4 bases lay outside the gene matches. Germline CDR1 reads LGHDT; CDR2 reads YNNKEL (reference sequence).